This T cell receptor (beta chain) was sequenced during a study of long-term antiretroviral therapy in people with HIV. Every donor had one or more pre-ART and two or more post-ART PBMC samples. Runs used v3.0 of the immunoSEQ assay and were done at survey level. Repertoires were generated with immunoSEQ multiplex PCR, while TCRdb's copy carries only in-frame clones and drops some. The table records 40,000 or so clones, around 86% of them present only once. In regard to this clone: Its matching antigen is unknown.

CDR3 size: 14 residues. Per the germline V gene, CDR1 is LNHDA and CDR2 is SQIVND (reference sequence). V lost 7 bases and J lost 4, with 14 bases in between. Findings and limits, study-wide: Diversity rose after ART but stayed below transplant donor controls.

The J gene is TRBJ1-5, the V gene TRBV19; D is ambiguous. The TCR was taken from a man in his late teens or twenties with HIV. Material: unsorted PBMCs, obtained 1 year after starting antiretroviral therapy. The CDR3 protein is CASTVGLWNQPQHF. The CDR3, as DNA: TGTGCCAGTACTGTTGGGCTTTGGAATCAGCCCCAGCATTTT.